This T cell receptor (beta chain) is drawn from a study of naive and memory T cell subsets. Study-wide results and limits: A few larger clonotypes appeared in naive repertoires, especially CD8, possibly memory cells re-expressing CD45RA. From naive to CM, EM and EMRA, diversity decreased and Gini increased.

Per germline, CDR1 SGHTA and CDR2 FQGNSA. This CDR3 region has 14 residues. V dropped 5 bases and J dropped 3 bases, with 13 bases sitting between them. For this clonotype: Its antigen is not identified.

Both TRBC1 and TRBC2 were covered by a beta constant-region primer of two equimolar oligonucleotides. The ligated cDNA underwent four PCR rounds using SP2 and nested alpha and beta constant-region primers. A 12-nucleotide UMI and the SP2 primer were added to the cDNA 3' end by oligonucleotide ligation. In TCRdb, the UMI-ligation and nested PCR reads were re-called with MiXCR into one record per CDR3 protein. The table lists around 140,000 distinct CDR3 sequences, roughly 23% of them singletons. The source is a human donor in good health. Sequencing was performed on naive CD4+ T cells from blood. This chain connects TRBV7-2 to TRBJ2-5; possibly TRBD2 for D (6 bases). CDR3 sequence (DNA): TGTGCCAGCAGCCCTAGGAGGGTAGAAGAGACCCAGTACTTC. This codes for CASSPRRVEETQYF.